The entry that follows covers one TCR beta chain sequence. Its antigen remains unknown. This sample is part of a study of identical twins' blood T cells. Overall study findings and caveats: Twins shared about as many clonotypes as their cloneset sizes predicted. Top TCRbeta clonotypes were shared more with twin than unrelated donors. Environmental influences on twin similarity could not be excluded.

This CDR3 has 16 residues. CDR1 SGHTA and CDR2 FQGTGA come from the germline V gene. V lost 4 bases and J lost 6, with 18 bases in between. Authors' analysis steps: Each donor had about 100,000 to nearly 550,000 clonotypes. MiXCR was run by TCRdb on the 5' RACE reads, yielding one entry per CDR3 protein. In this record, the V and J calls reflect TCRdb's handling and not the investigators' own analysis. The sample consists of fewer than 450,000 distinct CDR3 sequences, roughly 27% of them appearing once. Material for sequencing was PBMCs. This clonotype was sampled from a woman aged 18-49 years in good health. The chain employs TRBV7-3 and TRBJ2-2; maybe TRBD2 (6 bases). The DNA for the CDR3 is TGTGCCAGCAGCTCAGATGGGGGGAAGGGTTCCGGGGAGCTGTTTTTT. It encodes CASSSDGGKGSGELFF. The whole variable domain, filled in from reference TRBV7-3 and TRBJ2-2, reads GAGVSQTPSNKVTEKGKYVELRCDPISGHTALYWYRQSLGQGPEFLIYFQGTGAADDSGLPNDRFFAVRPEGSVSTLKIQRTERGDSAVYLCASSSDGGKGSGELFFGEGSRLTVL.